This T cell receptor (beta chain) is from a study of cytomegalovirus exposure and HLA in healthy donors. The germline V and J ends were trimmed by 3 bases and 3 bases, with 9 bases remaining between them. The CDR3 is 13 residues long. Looked up from germline, CDR1 is SEHNR and CDR2 is FQNEAQ (reference sequence). Whole-study findings and limits: Previous analysis showed most TCR beta V segments were productive about 87% or about 30% of the time.

Primers: 60 Vbeta forward and 13 Jbeta reverse. Some clones are missing from TCRdb's copy, which holds only in-frame ones; the method was immunoSEQ multiplex PCR. The sample table sets out 40,000 or so clones. As to this clone: The antigen is unknown.

This receptor was taken from a man aged 25-45 years in good health and CMV-seronegative. The source material was PBMCs. The chain couples TRBV7-9 to TRBJ2-7; TRBD2 is a possible D gene (5 bases). CDR3: CASSFGSHYEQYF. Written as DNA, the CDR3 is TGTGCCAGCAGCTTTGGGAGTCACTACGAGCAGTACTTC. Looking up the rest from reference TRBV7-9 and TRBJ2-7 gives the full variable domain: DTGVSQNPRHKITKRGQNVTFRCDPISEHNRLYWYRQTLGQGPEFLTYFQNEAQLEKSRLLSDRFSAERPKGSFSTLEIQRTEQGDSAMYLCASSFGSHYEQYFGPGTRLTVT.